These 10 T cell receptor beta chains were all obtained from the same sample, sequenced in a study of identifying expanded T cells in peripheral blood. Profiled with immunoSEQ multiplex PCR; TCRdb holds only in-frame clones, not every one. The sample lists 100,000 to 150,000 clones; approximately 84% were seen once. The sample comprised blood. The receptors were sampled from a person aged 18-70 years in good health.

In DNA form, the CDR3 reads TGCGCCAGCAGCTTGGCTTGGGCCGCTACAAACAATGAGCAGTTCTTC. It codes for CASSLAWAATNNEQFF. The gene calls are TRBV5-1 and TRBJ2-1, with D hard to call. Trimming shortened V by 0 bases and J by 5 bases, and 15 bases separated the two germline ends. CDR1 is SGHRS, CDR2 YFSETQ, per germline. The CDR3 has 16 residues.

CDR3 loop: CASSLISGVGADTQYF. For the CDR3, the DNA is TGCGCCAGCAGCTTGATTAGCGGGGTGGGGGCAGATACGCAGTATTTT. V usage is TRBV5-1 and J usage is TRBJ2-3; 8 bases match TRBD2. The germline gives CDR1 SGHRS, CDR2 YFSETQ. Unmatched junction bases numbered 8, after V lost 1 base and J lost 4 bases. This CDR3 spans 16 amino acids. Using reference TRBV5-1 and TRBJ2-3 for the parts outside the CDR3, the full variable domain is KAGVTQTPRYLIKTRGQQVTLSCSPISGHRSVSWYQQTPGQGLQFLFEYFSETQRNKGNFPGRFSGRQFSNSRSEMNVSTLELGDSALYLCASSLISGVGADTQYFGPGTRLTVL.

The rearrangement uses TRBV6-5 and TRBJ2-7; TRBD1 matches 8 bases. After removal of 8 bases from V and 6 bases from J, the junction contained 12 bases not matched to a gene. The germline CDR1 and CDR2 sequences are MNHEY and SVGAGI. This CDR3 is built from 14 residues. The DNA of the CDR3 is TGTGCCAGCCGGGGCAGGGGGCGTTTGGGCGAGCAGTACTTC. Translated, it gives CASRGRGRLGEQYF.

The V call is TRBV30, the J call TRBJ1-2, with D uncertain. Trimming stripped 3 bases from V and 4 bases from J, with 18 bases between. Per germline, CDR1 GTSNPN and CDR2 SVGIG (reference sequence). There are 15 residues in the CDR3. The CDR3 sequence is CAWRGIFGSSYGYTF. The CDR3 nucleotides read TGTGCCTGGAGGGGGATTTTTGGGTCGAGCTATGGCTACACCTTC.

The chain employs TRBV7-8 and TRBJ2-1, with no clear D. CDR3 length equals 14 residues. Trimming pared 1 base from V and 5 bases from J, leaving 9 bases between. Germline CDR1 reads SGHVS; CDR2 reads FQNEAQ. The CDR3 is CASSLDGWDNEQFF. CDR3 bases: TGTGCCAGCAGCTTAGACGGTTGGGACAATGAGCAGTTCTTC. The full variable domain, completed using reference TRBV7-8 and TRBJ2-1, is GAGVSQSPRYKVAKRGQDVALRCDPISGHVSLFWYQQALGQGPEFLTYFQNEAQLDKSGLPSDRFFAERPEGSVSTLKIQRTQQEDSAVYLCASSLDGWDNEQFFGPGTRLTVL.

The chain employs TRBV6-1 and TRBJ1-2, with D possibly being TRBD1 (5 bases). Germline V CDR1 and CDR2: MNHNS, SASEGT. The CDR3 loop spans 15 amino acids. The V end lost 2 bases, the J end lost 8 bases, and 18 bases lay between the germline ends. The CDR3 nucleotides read TGTGCCAGCAGTGAAAACCCGACAGTCCTTAAGGGCTACACCTTC. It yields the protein CASSENPTVLKGYTF.

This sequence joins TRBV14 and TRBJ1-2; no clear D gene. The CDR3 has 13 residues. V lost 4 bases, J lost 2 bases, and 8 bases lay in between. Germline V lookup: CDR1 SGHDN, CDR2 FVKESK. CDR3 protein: CASSPGVNYGYTF. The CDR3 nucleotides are TGTGCCAGCAGCCCCGGGGTGAACTATGGCTACACCTTC.

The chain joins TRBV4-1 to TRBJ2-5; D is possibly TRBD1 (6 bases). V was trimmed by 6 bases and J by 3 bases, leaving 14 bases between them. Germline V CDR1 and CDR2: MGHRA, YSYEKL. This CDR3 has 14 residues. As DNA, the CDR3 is TGCGCCAGCAGTAAACAGGGACCCAAAGAGACCCAGTACTTC. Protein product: CASSKQGPKETQYF.

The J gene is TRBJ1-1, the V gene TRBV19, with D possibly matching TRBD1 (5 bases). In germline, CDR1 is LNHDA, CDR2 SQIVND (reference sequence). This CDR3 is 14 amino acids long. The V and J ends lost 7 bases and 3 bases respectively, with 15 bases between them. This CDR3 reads CASKVYPTDTEAFF. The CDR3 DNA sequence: TGTGCCAGTAAGGTGTACCCGACAGACACTGAAGCTTTCTTT. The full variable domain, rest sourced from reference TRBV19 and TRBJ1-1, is DGGITQSPKYLFRKEGQNVTLSCEQNLNHDAMYWYRQDPGQGLRLIYYSQIVNDFQKGDIAEGYSVSREKKESFPLTVTSAQKNPTAFYLCASKVYPTDTEAFFGQGTRLTVV.

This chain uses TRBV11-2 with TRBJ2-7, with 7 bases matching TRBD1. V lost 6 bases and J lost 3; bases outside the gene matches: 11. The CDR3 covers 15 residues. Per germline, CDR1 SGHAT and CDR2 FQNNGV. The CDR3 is CASSRGPEPNYEQYF. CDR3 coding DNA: TGTGCCAGCAGTAGGGGGCCCGAGCCTAACTACGAGCAGTACTTC.